This T cell receptor beta chain was recovered during a study of tumor-infiltrating lymphocytes in primary liver carcinoma. Across the whole study: Surgical resection was the treatment these patients received for primary liver carcinoma. The neoplasms were of stage T1-T3 N0M0, with dimensions of roughly 4.2 to 10 cm across. The patients, men and women alike, were aged 30 to 69 years.

From approximately 530 ng of total RNA, TCR beta-specific cDNA was reverse-transcribed using a constant-region primer. Three-round nested multiplex PCR performed with slightly modified ARM-PCR produced the TCR beta libraries. Running 10 cycles apiece, the first two PCR rounds relied on TRBV1-TRBV30 forward primers together with a C-beta reverse primer. TCRdb recomputed calls from the multiplex PCR reads with MiXCR, one row per CDR3 protein. The sample holds 150,000 to 200,000 distinct CDR3 sequences, 50% to 75% seen once. The CDR3 consists of 16 residues. V shed 0 bases and J 5 bases; nucleotides not matched to a gene: 7. Germline assignment: CDR1 SEHNR and CDR2 FQNEAQ (reference sequence). Germline DNA was also extracted, and blood RNA derived from unsorted whole blood. Treatment-naive at the time, the patients had chronic HBV infection.

The receptor comes from a man aged 35 to 55 with primary liver carcinoma and hepatitis B virus infection. Input material: peripheral blood. The chain joins TRBV7-9 to TRBJ1-2; TRBD1 matches 9 bases. In DNA, the CDR3 is TGTGCCAGCAGCTTAGCCGGGACAGGGAATCAGTATGGCTACACCTTC. Translating gives CASSLAGTGNQYGYTF. The variable domain in full, with the rest retrieved from reference TRBV7-9 and TRBJ1-2, is DTGVSQNPRHKITKRGQNVTFRCDPISEHNRLYWYRQTLGQGPEFLTYFQNEAQLEKSRLLSDRFSAERPKGSFSTLEIQRTEQGDSAMYLCASSLAGTGNQYGYTFGSGTRLTVV.